This passage covers 20 T cell receptor beta chains from one sample sequenced in a study of T cell clonality in common variable immunodeficiency. General observations from the study: In common variable immunodeficiency, TCR beta chains reportedly carried fewer deletions and N-nucleotide insertions.

The data were produced by immunoSEQ multiplex PCR, yet TCRdb's version contains in-frame clones alone and is incomplete. This sample carries some 34,000 clones, none of them present only once. Antigen specificity for these receptors is unknown. What was sequenced was peripheral blood mononuclear cells. The receptor source for this set is a human donor with common variable immunodeficiency.

This clone has a count of ten or more. The sequence runs out 3 residues before the end of the CDR3; the remainder is reconstructed from the germline J gene. This rearrangement joins TRBV4-2 to TRBJ1-2; TRBD1 aligns across 9 bases. This CDR3 is built from 16 residues. CDR1 and CDR2 from the germline V gene are LGHNA and YNFKEQ. Germline trimming cut 0 bases from V and 3 bases from J; bases unmatched to any gene: 5. The CDR3: CASSQDPGTGYYGYTF. The covered CDR3 bases are TGTGCCAGCAGCCAAGATCCCGGGACAGGGTACTATGGC.

The table lists this clone with many counts. The read terminates 3 residues ahead of where the CDR3 ends, so the germline J gene completes it. The chain has TRBV18 and TRBJ2-2; D is ambiguous. The V gene's germline CDR1 is KGHSH and CDR2 LQKENI. Trimming stripped 3 bases from V and 1 base from J, with 6 bases between. The CDR3 is made up of 14 amino acids. CDR3 DNA, as far as it was read: TGTGCCAGCTCACCGGCAAAGAACACCGGGGAG. Translating it yields CASSPAKNTGE. The full CDR3 is CASSPAKNTGELFF. Full variable domain (remainder filled in from reference TRBV18 and TRBJ2-2): NAGVMQNPRHLVRRRGQEARLRCSPMKGHSHVYWYRQLPEEGLKFMVYLQKENIIDESGMPKERFSAEFPKEGPSILRIQQVVRGDSAAYFCASSPAKNTGELFFGEGSRLTVL.

As concerns this clone: The DNA ends 3 residues before the CDR3 does, and the rest of the CDR3 is filled in from the germline J gene. The rearrangement uses TRBV7-2 and TRBJ1-6; TRBD1 might be the D (5 bases). Germline lookup yields CDR1 SGHTA and CDR2 FQGNSA. Trimming shortened V by 3 bases and J by 9 bases, and 15 bases separated the two germline ends. The CDR3 consists of 15 residues. Incomplete CDR3 DNA: TGTGCCAGCAGCTTGCGGGGGGAAGTTAGTTCACCC. Translation gives CASSLRGEVSSP. The complete CDR3 reads CASSLRGEVSSPLHF.

Comments on this clone: The read terminates 3 residues before the CDR3 end, so the remaining end is supplied by the germline J gene. The V call is TRBV5-5, the J call TRBJ2-7; D remains unclear. V lost 2 bases and J lost 2, with 5 bases in between. The CDR3 contains 12 residues. Looked up from germline, CDR1 is SGHKS and CDR2 is YYEKEE (reference sequence). The CDR3 bases that were read are TGTGCCAGCAGCTTAGCGACCTACGAG. Translating it yields CASSLATYE. The CDR3 in full is CASSLATYEQYF.

By share, this clone ranks as medium-sized (0.01 to 0.1%). The CDR3 end falls 3 residues outside the read, so it is completed with the germline J gene. The rearrangement uses TRBV18 and TRBJ2-3; TRBD2 agrees at 9 bases. The V segment lost 2 bases and the J segment 1 base; nucleotides outside the gene matches: 7. This CDR3 spans 17 amino acids. The germline V gene encodes CDR1 KGHSH and CDR2 LQKENI. CDR3 region: CASSPTRAGGGTDTQYF. The part of the CDR3 DNA that was read is TGTGCCAGCTCACCAACTCGAGCGGGAGGTGGCACAGATACG.

Turning to this clone: The sequenced fragment ends 3 residues before the CDR3 boundary, so the rest is inferred from the germline J gene. This rearrangement joins TRBV2 to TRBJ2-7; D gene ambiguous. V was clipped by 4 bases and J by 6 bases, with 10 bases between them. The length of the CDR3 is 12 residues. Germline loops: CDR1 SNHLY, CDR2 FYNNEI. The sequenced part of the CDR3 DNA is TGTGCCAGCAGTGTTAGAAGATCCGAG. Translating it yields CASSVRRSE. The full CDR3 sequence reads CASSVRRSEQYF.

This clone was recorded at least ten times. The read is 3 residues too short to cover the CDR3 end, so that end is filled in from the germline J gene. The chain combines TRBV11-3 with TRBJ2-7, with D possibly matching TRBD1 (6 bases). CDR1 is SGHNT, CDR2 YENEEA, per germline. Trimming left V 3 bases short and J 3 bases short, with 15 bases between. The CDR3 length is 15 residues. The DNA read from the CDR3 is TGTGCCAGCAGCTTGACCGGGACATCAGACTACGAG. Its translation: CASSLTGTSDYE. The CDR3 reads in full as CASSLTGTSDYEQYF.

This clone has only a few counts. The read is 3 residues too short to cover the CDR3 end, so that end is filled in from the germline J gene. This sequence joins TRBV19 and TRBJ1-2, with D perhaps TRBD1 (5 bases). Trimming cost V 5 bases and J 3 bases, with 19 bases left between them. CDR1 and CDR2 from the germline V gene are LNHDA and SQIVND (reference sequence). The CDR3 runs 16 residues. The sequenced part of the CDR3 DNA is TGTGCCAGTAGTCTAATTATCCACAGGTCCCACTATGGC. It is translated as CASSLIIHRSHYG. The entire CDR3 sequence reads CASSLIIHRSHYGYTF.

There are many counts of this clone. The CDR3 end falls 3 residues outside the read, so it is completed with the germline J gene. The rearrangement uses TRBV20-1 and TRBJ1-4; tentative D call: TRBD1 (5 bases). V was clipped by 0 bases and J by 0 bases, with 14 bases between them. This CDR3 is 17 amino acids long. CDR1 and CDR2 from the germline V gene are DFQATT and SNEGSKA (reference sequence). CDR3 DNA, as far as it was read: TGCAGTGCTAGAGATGGACATAGAGTAGCAACTAATGAAAAA. Protein product: CSARDGHRVATNEK. The full CDR3 is CSARDGHRVATNEKLFF.

This clone was recorded at least ten times. The read falls 3 residues short of the CDR3 end, and the missing part is taken from the germline J gene. This chain joins TRBV5-5 and TRBJ1-2; 7 bases are shared with TRBD1. Germline V gene lookup returns CDR1 SGHKS and CDR2 YYEKEE (reference sequence). CDR3 length: 13 amino acids. CDR3 sequence reads: CASSRQGAWGYTF. CDR3 bases read: TGTGCCAGCAGCCGACAGGGTGCCTGGGGC.

Ten or more counts support this clone. The sequenced fragment ends 3 residues before the CDR3 boundary, so the rest is inferred from the germline J gene. This chain uses TRBV7-8 with TRBJ1-2; D is possibly TRBD1 (6 bases). Trimming removed 1 base from V and 5 bases from J, with 14 bases in between. CDR1 SGHVS and CDR2 FQNEAQ come from the germline V gene. The CDR3 contains 15 residues. The CDR3 is CASSLGAGDGYGYTF. The CDR3 DNA, read in part, is TGTGCCAGCAGCTTAGGGGCAGGGGATGGTTATGGC.

Notes on this clone: The CDR3 end lies 3 residues beyond the end of the read and is filled in from the germline J gene. This rearrangement joins TRBV7-9 to TRBJ2-4, with 7 bases lining up with TRBD1. This CDR3 spans 14 amino acids. Per germline, CDR1 SEHNR and CDR2 FQNEAQ (reference sequence). V lost 3 bases, J lost 7 bases, and 6 bases stayed unmatched. CDR3 DNA, as far as it was read: TGTGCCAGCAGCTTCCAGGGGACAGAGAACATT. Encoded protein: CASSFQGTENI. The complete CDR3 reads CASSFQGTENIQYF.

This clone has only a few counts. The sequenced fragment ends 3 residues before the CDR3 boundary, so the rest is inferred from the germline J gene. The rearrangement uses TRBV5-4 and TRBJ2-5; 11 nucleotides line up with TRBD2. The germline gives CDR1 SGHNT, CDR2 YYREEE (reference sequence). V lost 5 bases to trimming and J lost 1 base; unmatched junction nucleotides: 4. The CDR3 covers 15 residues. This CDR3 is CASRPGLAAQETQYF. Partial CDR3 DNA: TGTGCCAGCAGGCCGGGACTAGCGGCCCAAGAGACC.

Ten or more counts support this clone. The CDR3 goes on 3 residues after the read ends, and that part is filled in from the germline J gene. The rearrangement joins TRBV2 to TRBJ2-2; TRBD2 might be the D (5 bases). The CDR3 length is 14 residues. Deletions cut 0 bases from V and 7 bases from J, with 9 bases between. Germline V gene sequence: CDR1 SNHLY, CDR2 FYNNEI. Partial CDR3 DNA: TGTGCCAGCAGTGAAGCGGGAGCGGTCGGGGAG. The encoded protein is CASSEAGAVGE. The full CDR3 reads CASSEAGAVGELFF. The full variable domain, in which reference TRBV2 and TRBJ2-2 provide the parts outside the CDR3, is EPEVTQTPSHQVTQMGQEVILRCVPISNHLYFYWYRQILGQKVEFLVSFYNNEISEKSEIFDDQFSVERPDGSNFTLKIRSTKLEDSAMYFCASSEAGAVGELFFGEGSRLTVL.

Points on this clone: Coverage ceases 3 residues before the CDR3 finishes, and the germline J gene fills in the end. V is TRBV6-4 and J is TRBJ1-2; a possible D gene is TRBD1 (6 bases). The V end was cut by 5 bases, the J end by 4 bases, with 14 bases between. Germline V gives CDR1 MRHNA, CDR2 SNTAGT. This CDR3 contains 14 residues. The CDR3 spells CASSYSTGTYGYTF. The part of the CDR3 DNA that was read is TGTGCCAGCAGTTATTCAACAGGGACCTATGGC.

This clone was picked up a small number of times. The read comes to an end 3 residues before the CDR3 does, leaving the germline J gene to fill in the end. This rearrangement joins TRBV2 to TRBJ2-1; D remains ambiguous. Germline CDR1 and CDR2: SNHLY and FYNNEI. This CDR3 region has 14 residues. Between the trimmed V and J ends, which lost 8 bases and 6 bases, there was a span of 17 bases. The part of the CDR3 DNA that was read is TGTGCCAGCTTCGTATCGAAAGTCGGCAATGAG. It codes for CASFVSKVGNE. The whole CDR3 is CASFVSKVGNEQFF. The entire variable domain, with the rest obtained from reference TRBV2 and TRBJ2-1, is as follows: EPEVTQTPSHQVTQMGQEVILRCVPISNHLYFYWYRQILGQKVEFLVSFYNNEISEKSEIFDDQFSVERPDGSNFTLKIRSTKLEDSAMYFCASFVSKVGNEQFFGPGTRLTVL.

This clone has a count of ten or more. The DNA read from the CDR3 is TGTGCCAGCACTTCGCGGGTATCCTACAATGAG. This encodes CASTSRVSYNE. The entire CDR3 reads CASTSRVSYNEQFF. The J gene is TRBJ2-1, the V gene TRBV2; maybe TRBD2 (5 bases). The read ends 3 residues before the CDR3 terminus; that terminus is restored from the germline J gene. V lost 7 bases, J lost 1 base, and 11 bases lay in between. Germline V gives CDR1 SNHLY, CDR2 FYNNEI. The CDR3 has 14 amino acids.

Within the sample, this clone is medium-sized. The sequenced CDR3 bases are TGCAGCGCCCTTGAGGGTGAG. This translates into CSALEGE. The whole CDR3 protein is CSALEGEQFF. The chain links TRBV29-1 to TRBJ2-1; tentative D call: TRBD2 (5 bases). The CDR3 end lies 3 residues beyond the end of the read and is filled in from the germline J gene. The CDR3 runs 10 residues. Trimming removed 7 bases from V and 9 bases from J, with 10 bases in between. In germline, CDR1 is SQVTM, CDR2 ANQGSEA.

There are a few counts of this clone. The observed sequence ends 3 residues before the CDR3 terminus, with the missing tail filled in from the germline J gene. V gene TRBV19 combines with J gene TRBJ1-1; D gene uncertain. The CDR3 runs 14 residues. Per the germline V gene, CDR1 is LNHDA and CDR2 is SQIVND (reference sequence). The V end was cut by 1 base, the J end by 0 bases, with 6 bases between. The CDR3 bases that were read are TGTGCCAGTAGTATAGTTGCGGTGAACACTGAA. Translating gives CASSIVAVNTE. The full CDR3 sequence reads CASSIVAVNTEAFF.

This clone was picked up many times. The read gets to within 3 residues of the CDR3 end, and the germline J gene fills in the rest. V is TRBV18 and J is TRBJ2-7; D possibly corresponds to TRBD2 (6 bases). Germline values: CDR1 KGHSH, CDR2 LQKENI. V lost 4 bases and J 1 base, leaving 17 bases between the germline ends. The CDR3 length is 16 residues. CDR3 DNA, as far as it was read: TGTGCCAGCTCACAACAGCCTCCCGGGACTTCCTACGAG. Translated, it gives CASSQQPPGTSYE. The whole CDR3 sequence reads CASSQQPPGTSYEQYF.